Listed here are 4 T cell receptor beta chains from one sample, sequenced in a study of T cell repertoires in cytomegalovirus infection. No antigens are known for them. TCRdb used MiXCR to reprocess the reads, holding one entry per CDR3 protein. The table includes 700,000 to 900,000 distinct CDR3 sequences, almost 30% detected once. Sequenced here: cultured CD8+ T cells from PBMCs, sampled from culture after CMV antigen stimulation. The source of these receptors is a human donor in good health (CMV status not recorded). Some clones in this sample may be carry-over from other donors' samples.

The chain joins TRBV19 to TRBJ1-1; D unresolved. Germline CDR1 and CDR2: LNHDA and SQIVND (reference sequence). V gave up 5 bases and J gave up 0 bases, with 10 bases separating them. This CDR3 contains 14 residues. The DNA for the CDR3 is TGTGCCAGTAGTTCAGCGGGGTTGAACACTGAAGCTTTCTTT. This sequence encodes CASSSAGLNTEAFF.

V usage is TRBV7-9 and J usage is TRBJ1-1; D remains ambiguous. Germline V gene sequence: CDR1 SEHNR, CDR2 FQNEAQ (reference sequence). Trimming took 5 bases from V and 7 from J, leaving 5 bases between them. The CDR3 sequence is 10 residues long. The CDR3 DNA reads TGTGCCAGCAGCACCCTTGAAGCTTTCTTT. This encodes CASSTLEAFF.

Many counts were recorded for this clonotype. The chain recombines TRBV7-8 with TRBJ1-5, with TRBD1 identical over 8 bases. Trimming removed 5 bases from V and 7 bases from J; junction bases left unmatched: 10. The CDR3 is 15 amino acids. In germline, CDR1 is SGHVS, CDR2 FQNEAQ. For the CDR3, the DNA is TGTGCCAGCAGCGATGGACAGGGCCCTCACCAGCCCCAGCATTTT. Protein sequence: CASSDGQGPHQPQHF.

This clonotype came up a few times. The CDR3 loop reads CASPGGRTDTQYF. The CDR3 bases are TGTGCCAGCCCGGGGGGCCGCACAGATACGCAGTATTTT. The chain uses TRBV2 and TRBJ2-3, with a possible D match to TRBD2 (7 bases). This CDR3 has 13 residues. Between the trimmed V and J ends, which lost 8 bases and 1 base, there was a span of 10 bases. Germline lookup yields CDR1 SNHLY and CDR2 FYNNEI.